The source of this T cell receptor beta chain is a study of T cell responses to AZD1222 COVID-19 vaccine. Study-level points and caveats: Spike was spanned by vaccine-associated CD4 TCRs, with dominance at 160-218 and 743-854. Repertoires were sampled only after the peak T cell response. Most donors were white British, females outnumbered males, and clonal diversity was possibly underestimated.

As regards this clone: Its target is unknown.

Repertoires were generated with immunoSEQ multiplex PCR, while TCRdb's copy carries only in-frame clones and drops some. Among tens of thousands of clones listed, 75% to 90% were seen once. V trimming: 5 bases; J trimming: 2 bases; junction bases outside the gene matches: 2. Germline V lookup: CDR1 MDHEN, CDR2 SYDVKM. The CDR3 length is 13 residues. J is TRBJ1-2 and V is TRBV28; 7 bases agree with TRBD1. The clonotype comes from an adult in good health. The source was peripheral blood, collected on day 0 of AZD1222 vaccination. The CDR3 sequence: CASSLTGNYGYTF. As DNA, the CDR3 is TGTGCCAGCAGTCTGACAGGGAACTATGGCTACACCTTC.